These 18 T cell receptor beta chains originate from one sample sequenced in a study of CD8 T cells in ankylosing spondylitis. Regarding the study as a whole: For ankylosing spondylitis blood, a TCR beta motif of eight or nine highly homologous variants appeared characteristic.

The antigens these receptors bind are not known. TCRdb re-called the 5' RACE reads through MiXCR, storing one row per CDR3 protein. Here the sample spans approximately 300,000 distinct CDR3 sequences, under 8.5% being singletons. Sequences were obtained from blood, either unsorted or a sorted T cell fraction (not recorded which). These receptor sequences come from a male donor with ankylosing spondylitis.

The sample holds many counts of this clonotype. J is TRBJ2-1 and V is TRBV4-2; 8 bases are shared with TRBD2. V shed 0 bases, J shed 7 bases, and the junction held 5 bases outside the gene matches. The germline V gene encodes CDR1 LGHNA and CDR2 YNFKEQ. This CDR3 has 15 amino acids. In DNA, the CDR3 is TGTGCCAGCAGCCAAGAGTTAGCGGGGCCAAATGAGCAGTTCTTC. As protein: CASSQELAGPNEQFF.

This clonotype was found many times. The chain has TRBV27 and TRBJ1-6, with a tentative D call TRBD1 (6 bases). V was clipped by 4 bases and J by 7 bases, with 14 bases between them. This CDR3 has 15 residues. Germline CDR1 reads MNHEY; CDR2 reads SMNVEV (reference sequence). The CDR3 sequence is CASSSQGPLNSPLHF. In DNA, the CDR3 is TGTGCCAGCAGTTCACAGGGACCGCTAAATTCACCCCTCCACTTT.

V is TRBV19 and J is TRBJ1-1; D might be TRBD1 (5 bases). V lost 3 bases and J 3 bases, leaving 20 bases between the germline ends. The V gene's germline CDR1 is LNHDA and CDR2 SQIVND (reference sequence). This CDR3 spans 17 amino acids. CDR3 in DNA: TGTGCCAGTAGTATCGTGGCCGAATGGGGCGCGTACACTGAAGCTTTCTTT. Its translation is CASSIVAEWGAYTEAFF.

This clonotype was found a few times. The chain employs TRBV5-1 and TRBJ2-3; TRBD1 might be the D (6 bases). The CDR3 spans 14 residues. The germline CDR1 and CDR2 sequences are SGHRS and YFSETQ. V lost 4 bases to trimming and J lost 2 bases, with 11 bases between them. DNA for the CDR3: TGCGCCAGCAGCCCAGGGGTGATCACAGATACGCAGTATTTT. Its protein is CASSPGVITDTQYF.

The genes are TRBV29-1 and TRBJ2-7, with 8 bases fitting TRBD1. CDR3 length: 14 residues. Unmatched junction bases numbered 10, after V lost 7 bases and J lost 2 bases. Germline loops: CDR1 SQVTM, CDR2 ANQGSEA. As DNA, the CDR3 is TGCAGCGCCGTGCGGGGACAGGAAGCCTACGAGCAGTACTTC. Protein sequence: CSAVRGQEAYEQYF.

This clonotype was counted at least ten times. In DNA, the CDR3 is TGTGCCAGCAGCTGGCAGCGGGAGGACGAGCAGTACTTC. Translated, it gives CASSWQREDEQYF. The J gene is TRBJ2-7, the V gene TRBV7-9; 9 bases fit TRBD2. Looked up from germline, CDR1 is SEHNR and CDR2 is FQNEAQ (reference sequence). The J segment lost 5 bases and the V segment lost 4 bases, leaving 3 bases of the junction unmatched. This CDR3 has 13 residues.

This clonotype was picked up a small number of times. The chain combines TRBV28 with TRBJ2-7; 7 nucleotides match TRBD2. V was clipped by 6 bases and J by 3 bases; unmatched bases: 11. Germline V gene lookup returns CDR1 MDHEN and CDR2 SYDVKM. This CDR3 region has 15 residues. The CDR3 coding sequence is TGTGCCAGCAGCCCCGGGGGGACCCAGCTCTACGAGCAGTACTTC. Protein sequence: CASSPGGTQLYEQYF.

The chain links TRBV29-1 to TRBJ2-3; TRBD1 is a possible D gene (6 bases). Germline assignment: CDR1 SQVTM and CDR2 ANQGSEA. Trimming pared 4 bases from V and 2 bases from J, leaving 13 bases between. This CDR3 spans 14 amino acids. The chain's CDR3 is CSVAQGWDTDTQYF. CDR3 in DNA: TGCAGCGTTGCCCAGGGGTGGGACACAGATACGCAGTATTTT.

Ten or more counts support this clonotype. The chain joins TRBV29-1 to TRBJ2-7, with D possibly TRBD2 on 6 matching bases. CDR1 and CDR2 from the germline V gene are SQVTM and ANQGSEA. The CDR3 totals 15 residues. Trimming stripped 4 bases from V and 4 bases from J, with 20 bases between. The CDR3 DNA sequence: TGCAGCGTTGTGGGCGCGTCTGGGGGAGGTTACGAGCAGTACTTC. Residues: CSVVGASGGGYEQYF.

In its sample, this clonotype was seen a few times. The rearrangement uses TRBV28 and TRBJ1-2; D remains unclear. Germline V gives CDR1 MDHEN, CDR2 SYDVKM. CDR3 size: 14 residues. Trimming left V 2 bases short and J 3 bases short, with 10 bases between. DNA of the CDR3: TGTGCCAGCAGTTTAAGTCTAGTCGACTATGGCTACACCTTC. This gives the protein CASSLSLVDYGYTF.

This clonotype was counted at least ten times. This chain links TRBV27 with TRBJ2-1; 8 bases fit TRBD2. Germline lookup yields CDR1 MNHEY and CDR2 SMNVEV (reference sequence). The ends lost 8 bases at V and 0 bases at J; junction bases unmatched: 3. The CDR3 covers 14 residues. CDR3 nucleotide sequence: TGTGCCAGCCTCGGGAGGGGCTCCTACAATGAGCAGTTCTTC. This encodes CASLGRGSYNEQFF.

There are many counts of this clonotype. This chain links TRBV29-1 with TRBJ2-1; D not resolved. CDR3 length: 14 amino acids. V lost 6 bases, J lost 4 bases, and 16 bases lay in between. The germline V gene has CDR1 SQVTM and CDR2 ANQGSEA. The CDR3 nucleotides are TGCAGCGTAGAAAAGGACCCGGTATACAATGAGCAGTTCTTC. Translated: CSVEKDPVYNEQFF.

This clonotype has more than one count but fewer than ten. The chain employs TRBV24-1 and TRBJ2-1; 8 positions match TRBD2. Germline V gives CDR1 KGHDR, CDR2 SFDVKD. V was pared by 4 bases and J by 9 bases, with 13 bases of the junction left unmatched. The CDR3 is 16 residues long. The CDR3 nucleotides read TGTGCCACCAGTGACCCAGCGGGAGTTGATATCGGTGAGCAGTTCTTC. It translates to CATSDPAGVDIGEQFF.

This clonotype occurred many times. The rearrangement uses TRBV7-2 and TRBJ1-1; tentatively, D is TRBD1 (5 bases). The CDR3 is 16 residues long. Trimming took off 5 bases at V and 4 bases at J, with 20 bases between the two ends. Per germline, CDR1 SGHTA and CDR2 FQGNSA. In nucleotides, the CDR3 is TGTGCCAGCAGCCCCTGGGGGGAGCGTGGGATCACTGAAGCTTTCTTT. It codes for CASSPWGERGITEAFF.

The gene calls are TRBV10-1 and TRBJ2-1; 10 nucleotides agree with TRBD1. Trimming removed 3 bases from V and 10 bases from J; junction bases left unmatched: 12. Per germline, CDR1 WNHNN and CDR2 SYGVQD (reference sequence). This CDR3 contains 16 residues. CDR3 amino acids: CASSDPGTGVRWEQFF. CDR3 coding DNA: TGCGCCAGCAGTGACCCCGGGACAGGGGTTAGGTGGGAGCAGTTCTTC.

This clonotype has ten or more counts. CDR3 in DNA: TGCAGCGTTGTCGGAGGGCGCAACACCGGGGAGCTGTTTTTT. Its protein is CSVVGGRNTGELFF. The chain links TRBV29-1 to TRBJ2-2; a weak D match, TRBD2 (6 bases). Germline CDR1 reads SQVTM; CDR2 reads ANQGSEA. This CDR3 region has 14 residues. V was cut by 4 bases and J by 2 bases, with 11 bases left in between.

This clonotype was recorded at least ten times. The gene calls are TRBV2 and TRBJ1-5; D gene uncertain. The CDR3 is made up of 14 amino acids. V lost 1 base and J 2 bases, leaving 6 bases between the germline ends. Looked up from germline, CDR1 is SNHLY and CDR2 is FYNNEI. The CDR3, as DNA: TGTGCCAGCAGTGAAGGTCAGGGCAATCAGCCCCAGCATTTT. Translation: CASSEGQGNQPQHF.

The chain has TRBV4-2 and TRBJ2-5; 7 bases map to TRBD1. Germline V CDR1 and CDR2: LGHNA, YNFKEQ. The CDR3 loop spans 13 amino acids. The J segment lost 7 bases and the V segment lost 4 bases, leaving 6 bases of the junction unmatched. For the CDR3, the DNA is TGTGCCAGCAGCCCAACAGGGGTCGGGACCCAGTACTTC. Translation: CASSPTGVGTQYF.